Below, 25 T cell receptor beta chains from the same sample are listed, as sequenced in a study of T-cell memory formation after mild COVID-19. TCRdb independently ran MiXCR on the 5' RACE reads; one entry per CDR3 protein. The profile shows 98,000 or so distinct CDR3 sequences, about 18% of them singletons. Input material: PBMCs or a T cell subset sorted from them (not recorded which). The receptor set was obtained from a man between 18 and 35 years old who had mild COVID-19 (a few samples of this study predate the infection). Cell type and time point are not known.

The chain couples TRBV12-3 or TRBV12-4 to TRBJ2-3, with D possibly matching TRBD1 (6 bases). The CDR3 sequence is 13 residues long. The V and J ends lost 5 bases and 9 bases respectively, with 15 bases between them. CDR3 amino acids: CASSPQGIGTQYF. In DNA form, the CDR3 reads TGTGCCAGCAGTCCCCAGGGGATAGGGACGCAGTATTTT.

This clonotype has a handful of counts. This chain joins TRBV20-1 and TRBJ1-5; D call uncertain. Germline lookup yields CDR1 DFQATT and CDR2 SNEGSKA (reference sequence). The CDR3 extends over 15 amino acids. Between the trimmed V and J ends, which lost 6 bases and 1 base, there was a span of 16 bases. CDR3 in DNA: TGCAGTGCGGTGAGGCAGACTCTAAGCAATCAGCCCCAGCATTTT. This encodes CSAVRQTLSNQPQHF.

This clonotype occurred a few times. The rearrangement joins TRBV7-2 to TRBJ2-5; D uncertain. This CDR3 is built from 14 residues. V was clipped by 1 base and J by 6 bases, with 12 bases between them. Germline V gene data show CDR1 as SGHTA and CDR2 as FQGNSA. CDR3 DNA sequence: TGTGCCAGCAGCTTAGGTATGGCTAGGAAGACCCAGTACTTC. Its translation: CASSLGMARKTQYF.

This clonotype came up a few times. The chain joins TRBV5-1 to TRBJ1-4; 9 bases agree with TRBD1. With V trimmed by 5 bases and J by 3 bases, 2 bases remained unmatched. The CDR3 is made up of 14 amino acids. Germline loops: CDR1 SGHRS, CDR2 YFSETQ. CDR3 loop: CASSGQGSNEKLFF. DNA for the CDR3: TGCGCCAGCAGTGGACAGGGGTCTAATGAAAAACTGTTTTTT.

Concerning this clonotype itself: The junction shows a germline mismatch at one end, possibly a read error. This chain's CDR3 is CASSLVGQQTQYF. The CDR3 DNA sequence: TGTGCCAGCAGCTTGGTCGGCCAACAGACCCAGTACTTC. This chain links TRBV5-6 with TRBJ2-5, with D unresolved. CDR3 size: 13 residues. Looked up from germline, CDR1 is SGHDT and CDR2 is YYEEEE.

This clonotype was seen a few times. The gene calls are TRBV12-3 or TRBV12-4 and TRBJ1-6, with TRBD1 identical over 10 bases. Trimming took 8 bases from V and 6 from J; bases not matched to a gene: 7. CDR3 length equals 15 residues. CDR3 sequence (DNA): TGTGCCAGCCGTACCGGGACAGGGGTTAATTCACCCCTCCACTTT. As protein: CASRTGTGVNSPLHF.

The rearrangement links TRBV4-1 to TRBJ1-4; D uncertain. V was clipped by 2 bases and J by 3 bases, with 10 bases between them. The CDR3 totals 15 residues. Looked up from germline, CDR1 is MGHRA and CDR2 is YSYEKL. The CDR3 protein is CASSQIGISNEKLFF. CDR3 bases: TGCGCCAGCAGCCAAATAGGGATTTCTAATGAAAAACTGTTTTTT.

This clonotype was recorded a few times. The genes are TRBV4-3 and TRBJ2-7; D may be TRBD1 (5 bases). This CDR3 has 14 residues. Germline V lookup: CDR1 LGHNA, CDR2 YSLEER. With 2 bases removed from V and 5 bases from J, the gap between germline ends came to 13 bases. CDR3 bases: TGCGCCAGCAGCCAACAAAGACAGTCGGACGAGCAGTACTTC. This gives the protein CASSQQRQSDEQYF.

The chain links TRBV7-9 to TRBJ2-5; a weak D match, TRBD2 (6 bases). The CDR3 has 14 residues. V dropped 8 bases and J dropped 5 bases, with 18 bases sitting between them. CDR1 and CDR2 from the germline V gene are SEHNR and FQNEAQ (reference sequence). Here the CDR3 DNA reads TGTGCCAGCGGGGACTTAATCATGCCGGAGACCCAGTACTTC. It encodes CASGDLIMPETQYF.

The gene calls are TRBV5-1 and TRBJ1-4; D gene unclear. The V gene's germline CDR1 is SGHRS and CDR2 YFSETQ. Trimming shortened V by 4 bases and J by 3 bases, and 10 bases separated the two germline ends. The CDR3 has 14 amino acids. CDR3 residues: CASSDQPSNEKLFF. CDR3 bases: TGCGCCAGCAGCGACCAACCGTCTAATGAAAAACTGTTTTTT.

The table lists this clonotype with a few counts. The V call is TRBV20-1, the J call TRBJ1-2, with 7 positions matching TRBD1. CDR1 is DFQATT and CDR2 is SNEGSKA in the germline V gene (reference sequence). This CDR3 contains 14 residues. The junction had 10 bases not matched to a gene; V was cut back by 1 base and J by 8 bases. CDR3 residues: CSARVGQGVDGYTF. The CDR3 DNA follows: TGCAGTGCTAGAGTGGGCCAGGGGGTTGACGGCTACACCTTC.

This clonotype turned up a few times. The chain combines TRBV20-1 with TRBJ2-5; weak D call: TRBD1 (6 bases). Germline CDR1 and CDR2: DFQATT and SNEGSKA (reference sequence). Trimming stripped 4 bases from V and 1 base from J, with 13 bases between. The CDR3 spans 14 residues. CDR3 region: CSAIRGGVQETQYF. In DNA form, the CDR3 reads TGCAGTGCTATCAGGGGTGGGGTCCAAGAGACCCAGTACTTC.

This chain joins TRBV4-2 and TRBJ1-2; D unclear. V was trimmed by 0 bases and J by 3 bases, leaving 11 bases between them. Looked up from germline, CDR1 is LGHNA and CDR2 is YNFKEQ. The CDR3 extends over 15 amino acids. CDR3 nucleotides: TGTGCCAGCAGCCAAGAATACGGTGGGGACTATGGCTACACCTTC. Translation gives CASSQEYGGDYGYTF.

This clonotype was observed a few times. V gene TRBV5-6 combines with J gene TRBJ1-2; D is perhaps TRBD1 (5 bases). The length of the CDR3 is 14 residues. The germline CDR1 and CDR2 sequences are SGHDT and YYEEEE. V lost 0 bases and J 8 bases, leaving 14 bases between the germline ends. The CDR3, as DNA: TGTGCCAGCAGCTTGGTTTGGCAGGGTGAAGGCTACACCTTC. Protein sequence: CASSLVWQGEGYTF.

This clonotype appeared a few times. The chain carries TRBV9 and TRBJ2-5; TRBD1 is a possible D gene (5 bases). The length of the CDR3 is 14 residues. From germline, CDR1 is SGDLS and CDR2 YYNGEE. Trimming stripped 4 bases from V and 1 base from J, with 11 bases between. CDR3 DNA: TGTGCCAGCAGCCCCCGACAGTCCCAAGAGACCCAGTACTTC. This sequence encodes CASSPRQSQETQYF.

This chain connects TRBV7-2 to TRBJ2-7, with D possibly matching TRBD1 (6 bases). V lost 5 bases to trimming and J lost 4 bases, with 24 bases between them. The CDR3 is 17 amino acids. Germline CDR1 is SGHTA and CDR2 is FQGNSA. The CDR3 bases are TGTGCCAGCAGCATTCCCAGGGGTCTGCCGGGGCAGTACGAGCAGTACGTC. Translating gives CASSIPRGLPGQYEQYV.

This clonotype was counted between two and nine times. This chain joins TRBV10-3 and TRBJ2-7, with 7 bases aligning to TRBD1. Germline trimming cut 10 bases from V and 0 bases from J; bases unmatched to any gene: 9. Germline V gives CDR1 ENHRY, CDR2 SYGVKD. The CDR3 loop spans 14 amino acids. The CDR3 DNA reads TGTGCCACCGGGACAGTCCTCAGCTCCTACGAGCAGTACTTC. Amino acid sequence: CATGTVLSSYEQYF.

This clonotype was seen at least ten times. The chain employs TRBV29-1 and TRBJ2-5, with TRBD1 as a possible D gene (6 bases). Germline values: CDR1 SQVTM, CDR2 ANQGSEA. Trimming left V 7 bases short and J 2 bases short, with 17 bases between. The CDR3 has 14 amino acids. CDR3 region: CSASPTGIQETQYF. CDR3 nucleotide sequence: TGCAGCGCCTCCCCGACAGGAATACAAGAGACCCAGTACTTC.

The V and J genes are TRBV2 and TRBJ2-7; no clear D gene. Trimming removed 1 base at V and 3 bases at J, with 7 bases between. Germline CDR1 SNHLY, CDR2 FYNNEI. The CDR3 sequence is 13 residues long. The chain's CDR3 is CASSEGTDYEQYV. The CDR3 region has the DNA TGTGCCAGCAGTGAAGGTACAGACTACGAGCAGTACGTC.

The V and J genes are TRBV20-1 and TRBJ2-5; TRBD2 aligns across 14 bases. CDR3 length: 16 residues. CDR1 DFQATT and CDR2 SNEGSKA come from the germline V gene (reference sequence). The V gene end was trimmed by 6 bases and the J gene end by 3 bases; junction bases not matched to a gene: 9. CDR3: CSADPRTSGGKETQYF. The CDR3 bases are TGCAGTGCGGACCCGCGGACTAGCGGGGGGAAAGAGACCCAGTACTTC.

The rearrangement joins TRBV7-9 to TRBJ2-1, with TRBD1 matching over 7 bases. Looked up from germline, CDR1 is SEHNR and CDR2 is FQNEAQ (reference sequence). CDR3 length: 15 residues. The ends lost 5 bases at V and 5 bases at J; junction bases unmatched: 9. CDR3 nucleotides: TGTGCCAGCAGCCACGCTACAGGGGCACACAATGAGCAGTTCTTC. It translates to CASSHATGAHNEQFF.

The rearrangement links TRBV10-2 to TRBJ2-2; TRBD2 aligns across 11 bases. Unmatched junction bases numbered 1, after V lost 6 bases and J lost 7 bases. Germline V lookup: CDR1 WSHSY, CDR2 SAAADI. The CDR3 is 13 residues long. This CDR3 reads CASSLAGGGELFF. The CDR3, as DNA: TGCGCCAGCAGCCTAGCGGGGGGCGGGGAGCTGTTTTTT.

The chain uses TRBV5-1 and TRBJ2-2; 8 nucleotides match TRBD1. CDR3 size: 15 residues. Trimming took 8 bases from V and 1 from J; bases not matched to a gene: 7. Germline CDR1 reads SGHRS; CDR2 reads YFSETQ. For the CDR3, the DNA is TGCGCCAGTCAGGGGGCGGCAATGAACACCGGGGAGCTGTTTTTT. This translates into CASQGAAMNTGELFF.

V usage is TRBV12-3 or TRBV12-4 and J usage is TRBJ2-7, with D perhaps TRBD1 or TRBD2 (5 bases each). The CDR3 is 12 residues long. With 3 bases removed from V and 3 bases from J, the gap between germline ends came to 6 bases. The CDR3 DNA reads TGTGCCAGCAGTTTGGGGGACTACGAGCAGTACGTC. This gives the protein CASSLGDYEQYV.

J is TRBJ1-1 and V is TRBV12-3 or TRBV12-4, with D hard to call. Between the trimmed V and J ends, which lost 3 bases and 1 base, there was a span of 15 bases. The CDR3 is 16 residues long. The CDR3 here is CASSLGFALGNTEAFF. CDR3 nucleotide sequence: TGTGCCAGCAGTTTGGGCTTTGCCCTAGGGAACACTGAAGCTTTCTTT.